The 30 T cell receptor beta chains below all came from one sample that was sequenced in a study of cytomegalovirus exposure and HLA in healthy donors. PCR was performed using 60 Vbeta and 13 Jbeta primers. The assay was immunoSEQ multiplex PCR, and TCRdb's table has in-frame clones only and misses some. The top ten hold approximately 2.6% of the sample, which has about 130,000 clones, 70% to 85% seen once. Sequenced sample: PBMCs. The receptor source for this set is a middle-aged man in good health and CMV-seronegative.

The chain combines TRBV6-1 with TRBJ2-7, with a possible D match to TRBD2 (6 bases). The CDR3 consists of 14 residues. CDR1 is MNHNS and CDR2 is SASEGT in the germline V gene. Trimming pared 6 bases from V and 1 base from J, leaving 13 bases between. CDR3 sequence reads: CASRRLVGSYEQYF. As DNA, the CDR3 is TGTGCCAGCAGGAGACTAGTTGGGTCCTACGAGCAGTACTTC.

V gene TRBV18 combines with J gene TRBJ2-3; D is perhaps TRBD2 (5 bases). Germline lookup yields CDR1 KGHSH and CDR2 LQKENI. The CDR3 runs 16 residues. The germline V and J ends were trimmed by 0 bases and 1 base, with 11 bases remaining between them. CDR3 in amino acids: CASSPPDHGGTDTQYF. CDR3 nucleotide sequence: TGTGCCAGCTCACCACCGGACCACGGGGGCACAGATACGCAGTATTTT.

This chain connects TRBV2 to TRBJ1-6; D perhaps matches TRBD1 (6 bases). Germline V gene lookup returns CDR1 SNHLY and CDR2 FYNNEI. The CDR3 runs 13 residues. V shed 9 bases and J shed 3 bases, with 9 bases lying between them. The CDR3 is CASRTDYNSPLHF. CDR3 coding DNA: TGTGCCAGTCGGACAGACTATAATTCACCCCTCCACTTT.

This clone was seen more than once but under ten times. The rearrangement uses TRBV5-4 and TRBJ1-1; possible D gene TRBD1, 6 bases. The V end was cut by 0 bases, the J end by 2 bases, with 8 bases between. Germline V gene data show CDR1 as SGHNT and CDR2 as YYREEE (reference sequence). The CDR3 runs 14 residues. The CDR3 DNA sequence: TGTGCCAGCAGCTTGGGGGGGCCTAACACTGAAGCTTTCTTT. Its protein is CASSLGGPNTEAFF.

The CDR3 nucleotides read TGTGCCAGCAGCTTAGGCGCCCCGACTAGCGGGGGGGCCTACGAGCAGTACTTC. This sequence encodes CASSLGAPTSGGAYEQYF. The chain couples TRBV13 to TRBJ2-7; 14 nucleotides match TRBD2. With 0 bases clipped from V and 2 bases from J, the junction kept 6 bases outside the gene matches. Germline assignment: CDR1 PRHDT and CDR2 FYEKMQ (reference sequence). The length of the CDR3 is 18 residues.

The count of this clone is one. The chain uses TRBV5-4 and TRBJ2-7; 8 bases match TRBD1. The CDR3 has 15 residues. Germline CDR1 reads SGHNT; CDR2 reads YYREEE (reference sequence). The ends lost 4 bases at V and 0 bases at J; junction bases unmatched: 6. The CDR3 bases are TGTGCCAGCAGCCCGCGGACAGGGAGCTCCTACGAGCAGTACTTC. Encoded protein: CASSPRTGSSYEQYF.

The chain combines TRBV19 with TRBJ2-7; D is perhaps TRBD2 (6 bases). The CDR3 has 16 residues. Trimming stripped 1 base from V and 3 bases from J, with 16 bases between. Germline V gene data show CDR1 as LNHDA and CDR2 as SQIVND (reference sequence). This CDR3 is CASSIGKRDWNYEQYF. In DNA, the CDR3 is TGTGCCAGTAGTATAGGTAAACGGGACTGGAACTACGAGCAGTACTTC.

J is TRBJ2-1 and V is TRBV4-1; 8 nucleotides align to TRBD1. The CDR3 covers 17 residues. Germline V gene data show CDR1 as MGHRA and CDR2 as YSYEKL. Unmatched junction bases numbered 10, after V lost 0 bases and J lost 6 bases. The CDR3 loop reads CASSQDQGAVYVNEQFF. The CDR3, as DNA: TGCGCCAGCAGCCAAGATCAGGGGGCCGTCTATGTCAATGAGCAGTTCTTC.

The genes are TRBV9 and TRBJ2-2; D is unclear. This CDR3 has 13 residues. Per germline, CDR1 SGDLS and CDR2 YYNGEE. The ends were cut back, 0 bases at V and 6 bases at J, with 6 bases in the middle. CDR3 region: CASSVAPAGELFF. CDR3 DNA sequence: TGTGCCAGCAGCGTAGCTCCCGCCGGGGAGCTGTTTTTT.

The chain carries TRBV18 and TRBJ1-1; the D is unclear. The germline V and J ends were trimmed by 5 bases and 1 base, with 5 bases remaining between them. The germline V gene encodes CDR1 KGHSH and CDR2 LQKENI. The CDR3 sequence is 12 residues long. CDR3 in amino acids: CASSEGNTEAFF. The DNA for the CDR3 is TGTGCCAGCTCAGAGGGGAACACTGAAGCTTTCTTT.

The rearrangement uses TRBV5-4 and TRBJ1-4; 9 bases fit TRBD1. V shed 0 bases and J 5 bases; nucleotides not matched to a gene: 2. Germline-derived CDR1 and CDR2 are SGHNT and YYREEE (reference sequence). The CDR3 totals 15 residues. The CDR3 protein is CASSLVGTGNEKLFF. The CDR3 bases are TGTGCCAGCAGCTTGGTCGGGACAGGGAATGAAAAACTGTTTTTT.

The rearrangement joins TRBV6-1 to TRBJ2-3; 7 nucleotides line up with TRBD2. This CDR3 contains 15 residues. Germline CDR1 reads MNHNS; CDR2 reads SASEGT. The trim removed 4 bases at V and 6 bases at J, leaving 10 bases unmatched. The CDR3 region has the DNA TGTGCCAGCAGTGCCATTACTGCCGGGGGGGATACGCAGTATTTT. Translating it yields CASSAITAGGDTQYF.

The chain employs TRBV6-5 and TRBJ2-2, with D possibly matching TRBD2 (5 bases). Germline assignment: CDR1 MNHEY and CDR2 SVGAGI. V shed 6 bases and J shed 6 bases, with 11 bases lying between them. This CDR3 region has 13 residues. CDR3 DNA: TGTGCCAGCAGCTTCCGGGGATCCGGGGAGCTGTTTTTT. Translating it yields CASSFRGSGELFF.

This clone was detected once. This CDR3 is CASSLATSGVGTQYF. DNA of the CDR3: TGTGCCAGCAGCTTAGCGACTAGCGGGGTGGGGACCCAGTACTTC. The V and J genes are TRBV7-2 and TRBJ2-5; TRBD2 matches 11 bases. The CDR3 length is 15 residues. Germline loops: CDR1 SGHTA, CDR2 FQGNSA. V gave up 0 bases and J gave up 7 bases; unmatched junction bases: 4.

The genes are TRBV9 and TRBJ2-7; D is possibly TRBD1 (6 bases). The length of the CDR3 is 15 residues. In germline, CDR1 is SGDLS, CDR2 YYNGEE. Deletions cut 2 bases from V and 3 bases from J, with 15 bases between. The CDR3 nucleotides are TGTGCCAGCAGCGTCCGACCGGACAGTCGCTACGAGCAGTACTTC. This gives the protein CASSVRPDSRYEQYF.

This sequence joins TRBV7-6 and TRBJ1-6, with D perhaps TRBD1 (5 bases). Trimming pared 1 base from V and 10 bases from J, leaving 11 bases between. Per the germline V gene, CDR1 is SGHVS and CDR2 is FNYEAQ. CDR3 size: 14 residues. The CDR3 region has the DNA TGTGCCAGCAGCTTAGAACAGGAATCGTCACCCCTCCACTTT. This encodes CASSLEQESSPLHF.

The V call is TRBV7-9, the J call TRBJ2-1; unclear D gene. Trimming took 5 bases from V and 7 from J, leaving 12 bases between them. CDR1 SEHNR and CDR2 FQNEAQ come from the germline V gene (reference sequence). The CDR3 runs 13 residues. The CDR3 protein is CASSPRTVNEQFF. CDR3 DNA sequence: TGTGCCAGCAGCCCTCGCACGGTGAATGAGCAGTTCTTC.

The J gene is TRBJ1-1, the V gene TRBV7-9; TRBD1 matches at 8 bases. V dropped 8 bases and J dropped 0; count of bases not matched to a gene: 14. This CDR3 region has 17 residues. Germline CDR1 is SEHNR and CDR2 is FQNEAQ (reference sequence). The CDR3 sequence is CASGTQGVRNMNTEAFF. CDR3 DNA: TGTGCCAGCGGCACACAGGGGGTGAGGAACATGAACACTGAAGCTTTCTTT. The full variable domain, its missing parts supplied by reference TRBV7-9 and TRBJ1-1, is DTGVSQNPRHKITKRGQNVTFRCDPISEHNRLYWYRQTLGQGPEFLTYFQNEAQLEKSRLLSDRFSAERPKGSFSTLEIQRTEQGDSAMYLCASGTQGVRNMNTEAFFGQGTRLTVV.

This rearrangement joins TRBV5-4 to TRBJ2-1, with a possible D match to TRBD1 (5 bases). The V and J ends lost 4 bases and 1 base respectively, with 9 bases between them. The CDR3 contains 14 residues. Per the germline V gene, CDR1 is SGHNT and CDR2 is YYREEE (reference sequence). The CDR3 coding sequence is TGTGCCAGCAGCCAGGGAACGTCCTACAATGAGCAGTTCTTC. It encodes CASSQGTSYNEQFF.

The chain couples TRBV7-3 to TRBJ2-1, with TRBD1 matching over 7 bases. The V gene end was trimmed by 2 bases and the J gene end by 4 bases; junction bases not matched to a gene: 5. Germline assignment: CDR1 SGHTA and CDR2 FQGTGA. The CDR3 has 15 residues. DNA for the CDR3: TGTGCCAGCAGCTTAGGGGGACAGAAGTACAATGAGCAGTTCTTC. This codes for CASSLGGQKYNEQFF.

J is TRBJ1-5 and V is TRBV7-9; no reliable D call. Deletions cut 2 bases from V and 6 bases from J, with 8 bases between. CDR1 and CDR2 from the germline V gene are SEHNR and FQNEAQ (reference sequence). CDR3 size: 13 residues. The CDR3 DNA is TGTGCCAGCAGCTTAAATGAGCCTCAGCCCCAGCATTTT. Amino acid sequence: CASSLNEPQPQHF.

V and J are TRBV9 and TRBJ2-1, with TRBD1 matching 7 bases. The V and J ends lost 2 bases and 2 bases, in that order; junction bases with no gene match: 4. Germline V gene data show CDR1 as SGDLS and CDR2 as YYNGEE. The CDR3 covers 15 residues. The chain's CDR3 is CASSVSDRAYNEQFF. The CDR3 DNA follows: TGTGCCAGCAGCGTGTCCGACAGGGCCTACAATGAGCAGTTCTTC.

V gene TRBV10-3 combines with J gene TRBJ2-7, with TRBD1 matching 8 bases. The CDR3 is 13 residues long. J was trimmed by 0 bases and V by 10 bases; bases with no gene match: 5. Germline assignment: CDR1 ENHRY and CDR2 SYGVKD. CDR3: CANRGASSYEQYF. The CDR3 DNA reads TGTGCCAACAGGGGGGCTTCCTCCTACGAGCAGTACTTC.

The chain employs TRBV10-3 and TRBJ2-1; TRBD2 matches at 15 bases. The CDR3 contains 15 residues. V gave up 9 bases and J gave up 5 bases; unmatched junction bases: 5. Germline V CDR1 and CDR2: ENHRY, SYGVKD. CDR3 bases: TGTGCCATAAAAAGGACTAGCGGGGGGGACAATGAGCAGTTCTTC. This gives the protein CAIKRTSGGDNEQFF.

V and J are TRBV4-1 and TRBJ1-5, with a tentative D call TRBD1 (5 bases). The V end was cut by 3 bases, the J end by 2 bases, with 14 bases between. CDR3 length: 16 amino acids. Germline CDR1 reads MGHRA; CDR2 reads YSYEKL. The CDR3 DNA reads TGCGCCAGCAGCCAGGGAGGGGTCGGAGGCAATCAGCCCCAGCATTTT. Translated: CASSQGGVGGNQPQHF.

The chain uses TRBV10-3 and TRBJ2-5, with 7 bases matching TRBD1. TRBJ2-7 matches the DNA end more closely, so the J call is doubtful. Germline V gives CDR1 ENHRY, CDR2 SYGVKD. The CDR3 runs 16 residues. The CDR3 region has the DNA TGTGCCATCAGTACAACGGGACAGAAGAGCTCCTACGAGCAGTACTTC. It codes for CAISTTGQKSSYEQYF.

The CDR3 DNA is TGTGCCAGCAGTCCCTGTTGTCCGGTGAGCTCTGGGGCCAACGTCCTGACTTTC. Translated: CASSPCCPVSSGANVLTF. The chain carries TRBV5-4 and TRBJ2-6, with unresolved D. The CDR3 runs to 18 residues. CDR1 is SGHNT and CDR2 is YYREEE in the germline V gene (reference sequence). V lost 5 bases, J lost 0 bases, and 18 bases lay in between.

This clone has only one observation. This sequence joins TRBV6-1 and TRBJ2-4; D remains ambiguous. This CDR3 contains 13 residues. CDR1 is MNHNS, CDR2 SASEGT, per germline. V was shortened by 6 bases and J by 8 bases, with 14 bases between the two germline ends. In DNA, the CDR3 is TGTGCCAGCAGCTTAGACGAGGCTGACATTCAGTACTTC. Translation: CASSLDEADIQYF.

Comments on this clone: The germline gene is not matched at one end of the junction; a read error may be the cause. J is TRBJ2-1 and V is TRBV7-7; possibly TRBD2 for D (7 bases). Germline loops: CDR1 SSHAT, CDR2 FNYEAQ (reference sequence). This CDR3 region has 13 residues. Written as DNA, the CDR3 is TGTGCTAGCAGCCGAAATAGGGGGGGCGAGCAGTTCTTC. Translation: CASSRNRGGEQFF.

This chain links TRBV14 with TRBJ2-3; D uncertain. The CDR3 has 12 amino acids. Trimming stripped 2 bases from V and 4 bases from J, with 4 bases between. Germline CDR1 and CDR2: SGHDN and FVKESK. Here the CDR3 DNA reads TGTGCCAGCAGCCAACTGTCAGATACGCAGTATTTT. It yields the protein CASSQLSDTQYF.